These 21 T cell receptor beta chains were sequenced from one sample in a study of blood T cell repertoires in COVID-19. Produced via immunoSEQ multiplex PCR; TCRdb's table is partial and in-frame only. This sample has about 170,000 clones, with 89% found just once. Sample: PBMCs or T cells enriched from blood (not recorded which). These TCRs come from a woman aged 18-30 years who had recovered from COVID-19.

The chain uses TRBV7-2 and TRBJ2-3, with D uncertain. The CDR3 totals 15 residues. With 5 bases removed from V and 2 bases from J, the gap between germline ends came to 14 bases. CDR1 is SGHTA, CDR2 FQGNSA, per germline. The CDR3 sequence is CASSGRSRLTDTQYF. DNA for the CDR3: TGTGCCAGCAGCGGTCGATCGCGGCTCACAGATACGCAGTATTTT.

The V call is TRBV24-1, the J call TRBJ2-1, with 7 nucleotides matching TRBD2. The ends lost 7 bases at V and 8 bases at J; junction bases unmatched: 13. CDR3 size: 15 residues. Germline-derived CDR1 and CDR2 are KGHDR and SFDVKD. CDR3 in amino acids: CATSPWGGRGDEQFF. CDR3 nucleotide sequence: TGTGCCACCAGCCCCTGGGGCGGGAGAGGCGATGAGCAGTTCTTC.

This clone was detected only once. The CDR3 spells CATPRLADEQFF. In DNA, the CDR3 is TGTGCCACGCCACGACTAGCGGATGAGCAGTTCTTC. V usage is TRBV7-9 and J usage is TRBJ2-1, with 9 bases aligning to TRBD2. J lost 8 bases, V lost 10 bases, and 6 bases had no gene match. The CDR3 spans 12 residues. Germline CDR1 SEHNR, CDR2 FQNEAQ (reference sequence). Filled out from reference TRBV7-9 and TRBJ2-1, the complete variable domain reads DTGVSQNPRHKITKRGQNVTFRCDPISEHNRLYWYRQTLGQGPEFLTYFQNEAQLEKSRLLSDRFSAERPKGSFSTLEIQRTEQGDSAMYLCATPRLADEQFFGPGTRLTVL.

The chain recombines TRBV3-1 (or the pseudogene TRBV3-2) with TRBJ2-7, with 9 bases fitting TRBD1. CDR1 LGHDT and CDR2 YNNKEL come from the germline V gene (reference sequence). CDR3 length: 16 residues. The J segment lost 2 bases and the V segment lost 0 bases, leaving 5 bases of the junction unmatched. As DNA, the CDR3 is TGTGCCAGCAGCCAAGAGACGGGACAGGGTCCCTACGAGCAGTACTTC. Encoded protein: CASSQETGQGPYEQYF.

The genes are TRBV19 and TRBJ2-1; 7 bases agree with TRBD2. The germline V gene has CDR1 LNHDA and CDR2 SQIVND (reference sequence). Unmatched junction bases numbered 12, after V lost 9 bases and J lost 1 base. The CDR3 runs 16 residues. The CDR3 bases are TGTGCCAGCTTAGGGACCGGGAGGACTTCCTACAATGAGCAGTTCTTC. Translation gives CASLGTGRTSYNEQFF.

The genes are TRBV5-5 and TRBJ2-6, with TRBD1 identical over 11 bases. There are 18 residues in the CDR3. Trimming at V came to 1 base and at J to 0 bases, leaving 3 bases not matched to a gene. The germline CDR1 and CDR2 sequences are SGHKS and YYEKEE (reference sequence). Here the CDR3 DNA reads TGTGCCAGCAGCTTGTCCGGGACAGGGGGCTCTGGGGCCAACGTCCTGACTTTC. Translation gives CASSLSGTGGSGANVLTF.

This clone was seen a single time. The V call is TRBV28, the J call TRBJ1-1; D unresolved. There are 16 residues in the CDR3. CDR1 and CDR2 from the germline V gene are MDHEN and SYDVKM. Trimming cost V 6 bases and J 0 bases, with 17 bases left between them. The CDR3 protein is CASRPTRGNMNTEAFF. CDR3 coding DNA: TGTGCCAGCAGACCCACTCGCGGCAACATGAACACTGAAGCTTTCTTT. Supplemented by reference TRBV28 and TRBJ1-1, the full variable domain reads DVKVTQSSRYLVKRTGEKVFLECVQDMDHENMFWYRQDPGLGLRLIYFSYDVKMKEKGDIPEGYSVSREKKERFSLILESASTNQTSMYLCASRPTRGNMNTEAFFGQGTRLTVV.

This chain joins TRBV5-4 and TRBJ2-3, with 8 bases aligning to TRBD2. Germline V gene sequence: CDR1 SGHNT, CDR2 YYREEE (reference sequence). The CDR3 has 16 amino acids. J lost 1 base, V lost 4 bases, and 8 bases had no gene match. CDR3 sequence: CASSHAGREGTDTQYF. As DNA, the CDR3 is TGTGCCAGCAGCCATGCGGGGCGGGAGGGCACAGATACGCAGTATTTT. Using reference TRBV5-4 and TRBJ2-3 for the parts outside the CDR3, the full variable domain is ETGVTQSPTHLIKTRGQQVTLRCSSQSGHNTVSWYQQALGQGPQFIFQYYREEENGRGNFPPRFSGLQFPNYSSELNVNALELDDSALYLCASSHAGREGTDTQYFGPGTRLTVL.

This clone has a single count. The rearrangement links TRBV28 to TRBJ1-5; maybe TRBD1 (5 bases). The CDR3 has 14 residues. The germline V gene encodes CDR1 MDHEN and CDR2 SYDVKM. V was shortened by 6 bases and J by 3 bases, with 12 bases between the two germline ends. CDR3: CASSPSGSNQPQHF. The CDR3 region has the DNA TGTGCCAGCAGCCCCTCAGGGTCCAATCAGCCCCAGCATTTT.

The CDR3 DNA is TGTGCCAGCGGTCGACTAGGCCTATACGAGCAGTACTTC. This codes for CASGRLGLYEQYF. The chain carries TRBV28 and TRBJ2-7; tentatively, D is TRBD2 (6 bases). The CDR3 consists of 13 residues. Trimming pared 8 bases from V and 4 bases from J, leaving 15 bases between. CDR1 and CDR2 (germline): MDHEN, SYDVKM.

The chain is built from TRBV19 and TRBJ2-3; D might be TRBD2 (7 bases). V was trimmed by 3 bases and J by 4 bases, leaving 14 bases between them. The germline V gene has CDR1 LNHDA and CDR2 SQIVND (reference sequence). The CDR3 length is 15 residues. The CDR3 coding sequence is TGTGCCAGTAGTATTGGGGGGGCGCGAGCAGATACGCAGTATTTT. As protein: CASSIGGARADTQYF.

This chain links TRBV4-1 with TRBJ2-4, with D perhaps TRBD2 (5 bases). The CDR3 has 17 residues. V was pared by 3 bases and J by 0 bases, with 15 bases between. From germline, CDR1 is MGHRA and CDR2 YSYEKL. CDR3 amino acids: CASSQPRVGLAKNIQYF. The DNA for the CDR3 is TGCGCCAGCAGCCAGCCGAGAGTAGGACTAGCCAAAAACATTCAGTACTTC.

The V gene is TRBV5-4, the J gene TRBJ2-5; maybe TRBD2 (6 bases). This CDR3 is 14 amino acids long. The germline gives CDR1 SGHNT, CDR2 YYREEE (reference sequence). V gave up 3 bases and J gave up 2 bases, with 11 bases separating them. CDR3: CASSWGGNQETQYF. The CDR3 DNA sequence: TGTGCCAGCAGCTGGGGCGGGAATCAAGAGACCCAGTACTTC.

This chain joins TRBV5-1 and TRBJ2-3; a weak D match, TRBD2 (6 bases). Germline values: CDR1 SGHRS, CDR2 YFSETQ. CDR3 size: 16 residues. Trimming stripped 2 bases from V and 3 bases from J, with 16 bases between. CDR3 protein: CASSLVAVDGTDTQYF. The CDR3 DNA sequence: TGCGCCAGCAGCTTAGTAGCGGTAGATGGAACAGATACGCAGTATTTT. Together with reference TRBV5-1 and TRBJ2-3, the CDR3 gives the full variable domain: KAGVTQTPRYLIKTRGQQVTLSCSPISGHRSVSWYQQTPGQGLQFLFEYFSETQRNKGNFPGRFSGRQFSNSRSEMNVSTLELGDSALYLCASSLVAVDGTDTQYFGPGTRLTVL.

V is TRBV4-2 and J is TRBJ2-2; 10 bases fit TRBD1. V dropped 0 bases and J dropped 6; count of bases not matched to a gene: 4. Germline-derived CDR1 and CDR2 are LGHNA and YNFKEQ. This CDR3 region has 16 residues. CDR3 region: CASSQERTGGAGELFF. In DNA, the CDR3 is TGTGCCAGCAGCCAAGAGCGGACAGGGGGAGCCGGGGAGCTGTTTTTT.

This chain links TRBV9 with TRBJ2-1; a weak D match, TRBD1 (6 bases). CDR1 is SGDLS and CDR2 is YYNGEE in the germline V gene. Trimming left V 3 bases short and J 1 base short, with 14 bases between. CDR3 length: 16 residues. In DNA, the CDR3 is TGTGCCAGCAGCGCAGACCAGGGGCAGTCCTACAATGAGCAGTTCTTC. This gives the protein CASSADQGQSYNEQFF. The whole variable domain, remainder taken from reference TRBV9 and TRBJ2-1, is DSGVTQTPKHLITATGQRVTLRCSPRSGDLSVYWYQQSLDQGLQFLIQYYNGEERAKGNILERFSAQQFPDLHSELNLSSLELGDSALYFCASSADQGQSYNEQFFGPGTRLTVL.

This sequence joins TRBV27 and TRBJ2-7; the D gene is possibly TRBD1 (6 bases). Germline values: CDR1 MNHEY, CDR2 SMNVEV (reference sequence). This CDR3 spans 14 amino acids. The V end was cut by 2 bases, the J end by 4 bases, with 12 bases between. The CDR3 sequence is CASSLGRGPYEQYF. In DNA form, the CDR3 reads TGTGCCAGCAGTTTAGGCAGGGGACCTTACGAGCAGTACTTC.

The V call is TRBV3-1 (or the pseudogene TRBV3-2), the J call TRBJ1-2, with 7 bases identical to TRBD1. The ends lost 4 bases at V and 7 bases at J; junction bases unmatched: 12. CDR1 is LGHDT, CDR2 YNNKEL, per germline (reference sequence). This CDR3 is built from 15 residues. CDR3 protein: CASSRGDSKASGYTF. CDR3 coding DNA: TGTGCCAGCAGCCGGGGGGACAGCAAGGCGTCTGGCTACACCTTC.

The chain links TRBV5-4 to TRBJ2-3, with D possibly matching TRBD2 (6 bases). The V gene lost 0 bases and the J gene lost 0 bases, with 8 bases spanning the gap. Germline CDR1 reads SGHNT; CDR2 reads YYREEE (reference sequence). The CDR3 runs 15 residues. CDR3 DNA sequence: TGTGCCAGCAGCTTGGGCGGGATAAGCACAGATACGCAGTATTTT. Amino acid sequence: CASSLGGISTDTQYF.

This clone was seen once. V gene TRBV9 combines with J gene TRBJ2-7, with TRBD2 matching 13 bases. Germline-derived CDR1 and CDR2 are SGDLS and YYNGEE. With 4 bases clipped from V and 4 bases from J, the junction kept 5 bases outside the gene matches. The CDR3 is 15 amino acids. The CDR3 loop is CASSRGLAGTYEQYF. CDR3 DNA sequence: TGTGCCAGCAGCCGGGGACTAGCGGGAACATACGAGCAGTACTTC.

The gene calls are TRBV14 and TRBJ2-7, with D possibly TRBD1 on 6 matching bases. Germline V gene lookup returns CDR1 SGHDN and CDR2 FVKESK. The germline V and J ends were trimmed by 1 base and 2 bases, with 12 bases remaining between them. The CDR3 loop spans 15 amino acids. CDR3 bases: TGTGCCAGCAGCCAAGCCTCGACAGGCGCCTACGAGCAGTACTTC. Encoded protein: CASSQASTGAYEQYF. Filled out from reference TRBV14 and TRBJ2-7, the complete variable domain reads EAGVTQFPSHSVIEKGQTVTLRCDPISGHDNLYWYRRVMGKEIKFLLHFVKESKQDESGMPNNRFLAERTGGTYSTLKVQPAELEDSGVYFCASSQASTGAYEQYFGPGTRLTVT.